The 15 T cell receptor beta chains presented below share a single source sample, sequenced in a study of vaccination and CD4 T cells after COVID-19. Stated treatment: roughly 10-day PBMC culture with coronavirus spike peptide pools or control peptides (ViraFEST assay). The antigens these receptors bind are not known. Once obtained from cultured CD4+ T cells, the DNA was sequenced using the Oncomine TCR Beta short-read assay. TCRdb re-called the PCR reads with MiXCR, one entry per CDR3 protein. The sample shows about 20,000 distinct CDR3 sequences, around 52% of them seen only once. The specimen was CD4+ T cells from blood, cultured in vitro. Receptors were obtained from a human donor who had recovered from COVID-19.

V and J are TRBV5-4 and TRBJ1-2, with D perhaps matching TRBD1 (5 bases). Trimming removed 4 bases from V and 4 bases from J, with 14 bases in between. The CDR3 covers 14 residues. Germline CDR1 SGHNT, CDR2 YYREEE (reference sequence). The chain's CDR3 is CASSNKGTPYGYTF. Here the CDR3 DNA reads TGTGCCAGCAGCAATAAAGGGACCCCCTATGGCTACACCTTC.

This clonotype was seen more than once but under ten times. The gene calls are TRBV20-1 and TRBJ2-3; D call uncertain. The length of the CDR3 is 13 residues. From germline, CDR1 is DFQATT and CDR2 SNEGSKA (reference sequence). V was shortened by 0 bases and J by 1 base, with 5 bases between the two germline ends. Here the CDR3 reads CSAREMGTDTQYF. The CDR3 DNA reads TGCAGTGCTAGAGAAATGGGCACAGATACGCAGTATTTT.

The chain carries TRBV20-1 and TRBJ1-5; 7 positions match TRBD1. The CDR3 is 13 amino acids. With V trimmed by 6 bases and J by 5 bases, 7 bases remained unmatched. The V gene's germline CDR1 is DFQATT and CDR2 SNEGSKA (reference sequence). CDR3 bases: TGCAGTGCAACACAGGGGAGCGATCAGCCCCAGCATTTT. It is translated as CSATQGSDQPQHF.

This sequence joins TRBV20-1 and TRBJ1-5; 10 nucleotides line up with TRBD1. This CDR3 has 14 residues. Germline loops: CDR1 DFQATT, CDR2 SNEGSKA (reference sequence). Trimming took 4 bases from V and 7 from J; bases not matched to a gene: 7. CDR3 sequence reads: CSAIRTGGVQPQHF. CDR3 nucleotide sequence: TGCAGTGCTATTAGGACAGGGGGAGTCCAGCCCCAGCATTTT.

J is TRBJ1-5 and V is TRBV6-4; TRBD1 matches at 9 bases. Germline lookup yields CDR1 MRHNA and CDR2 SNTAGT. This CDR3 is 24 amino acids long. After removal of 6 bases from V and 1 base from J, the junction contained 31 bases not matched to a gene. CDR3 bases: TGTGCCAGCAGGGCCCGAGGGACAGGGTTTATATGTCGGCCCAACCGATGGAGCAATCAGCCCCAGCATTTT. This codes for CASRARGTGFICRPNRWSNQPQHF.

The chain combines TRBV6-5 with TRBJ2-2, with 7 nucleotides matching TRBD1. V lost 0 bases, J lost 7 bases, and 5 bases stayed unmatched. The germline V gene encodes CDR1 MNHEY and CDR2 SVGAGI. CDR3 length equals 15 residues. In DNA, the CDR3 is TGTGCCAGCAGTTACTCGACAGGGCTCGGCGGGGAGCTGTTTTTT. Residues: CASSYSTGLGGELFF.

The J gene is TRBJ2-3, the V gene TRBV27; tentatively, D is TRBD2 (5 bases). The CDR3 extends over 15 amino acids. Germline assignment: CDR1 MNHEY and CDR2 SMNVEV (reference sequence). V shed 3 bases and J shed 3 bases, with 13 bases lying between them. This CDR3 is CASSFQGLWTDTQYF. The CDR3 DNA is TGTGCCAGCAGTTTTCAAGGACTTTGGACAGATACGCAGTATTTT.

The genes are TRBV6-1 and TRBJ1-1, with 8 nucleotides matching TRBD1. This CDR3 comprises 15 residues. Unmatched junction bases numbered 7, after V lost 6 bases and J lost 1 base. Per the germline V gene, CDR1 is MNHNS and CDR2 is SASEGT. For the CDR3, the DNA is TGTGCCAGCAGACATAACAGGGGGGGGAACACTGAAGCTTTCTTT. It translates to CASRHNRGGNTEAFF.

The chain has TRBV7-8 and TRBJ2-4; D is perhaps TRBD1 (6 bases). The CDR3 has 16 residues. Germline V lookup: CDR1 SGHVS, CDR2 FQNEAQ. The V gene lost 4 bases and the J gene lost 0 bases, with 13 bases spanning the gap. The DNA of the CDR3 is TGTGCCAGCAGCTCTCACCGACAGGTAGCCAAAAACATTCAGTACTTC. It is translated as CASSSHRQVAKNIQYF.

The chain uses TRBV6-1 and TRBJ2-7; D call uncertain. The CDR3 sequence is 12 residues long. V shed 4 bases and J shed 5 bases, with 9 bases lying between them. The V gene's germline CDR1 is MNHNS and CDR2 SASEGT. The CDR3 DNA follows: TGTGCCAGCAGTGGCACGTCCAACGAGCAGTACTTC. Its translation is CASSGTSNEQYF.

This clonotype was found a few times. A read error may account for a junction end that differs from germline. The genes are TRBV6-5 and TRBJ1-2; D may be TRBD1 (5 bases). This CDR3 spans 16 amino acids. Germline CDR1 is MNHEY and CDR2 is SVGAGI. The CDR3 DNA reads TGTGCCAGCAGTCACTCTCAGAGGGGTATTAACTATGGCTACACCTTC. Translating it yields CASSHSQRGINYGYTF.

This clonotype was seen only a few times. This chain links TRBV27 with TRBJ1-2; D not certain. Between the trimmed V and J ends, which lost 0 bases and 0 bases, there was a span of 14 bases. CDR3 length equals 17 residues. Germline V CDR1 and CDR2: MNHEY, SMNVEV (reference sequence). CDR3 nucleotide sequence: TGTGCCAGCAGTTTATCGTACGGGGTTATAACTAACTATGGCTACACCTTC. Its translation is CASSLSYGVITNYGYTF.

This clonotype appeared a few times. In DNA, the CDR3 is TGTGCCAGTAGCTTGAAGGGTTTAAGCAATCAGCCCCAGCATTTT. It codes for CASSLKGLSNQPQHF. The chain couples TRBV19 to TRBJ1-5, with D uncertain. The CDR3 is made up of 15 amino acids. Per the germline V gene, CDR1 is LNHDA and CDR2 is SQIVND (reference sequence). Trimming took off 6 bases at V and 1 base at J, with 13 bases between the two ends.

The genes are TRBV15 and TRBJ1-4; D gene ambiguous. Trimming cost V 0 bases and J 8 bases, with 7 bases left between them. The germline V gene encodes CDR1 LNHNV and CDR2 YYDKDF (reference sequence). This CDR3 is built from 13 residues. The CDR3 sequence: CATSRDRAEKLFF. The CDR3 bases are TGTGCCACCAGCAGAGATAGGGCCGAAAAACTGTTTTTT.

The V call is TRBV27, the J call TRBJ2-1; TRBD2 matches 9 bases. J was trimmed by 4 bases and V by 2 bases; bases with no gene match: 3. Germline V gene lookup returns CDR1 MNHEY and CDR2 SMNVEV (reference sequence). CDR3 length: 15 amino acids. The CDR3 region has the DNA TGTGCCAGCAGTTTAAACGCGGGGGGGTACAATGAGCAGTTCTTC. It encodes CASSLNAGGYNEQFF.